This T cell receptor (beta chain) was obtained from a study of human T cells and chemical hapten exposure. Study-wide results and limits: Patch test score rose with PT1 expanded TCRs, significant at 8, 16, 32, not 4.

TCRdb redid the calling of the RACE reads with MiXCR, one entry per CDR3 protein. This repertoire shows roughly 110,000 distinct CDR3 sequences, 12% found once; its top ten account for 1.5% to 2%. Time point noted: pre-sensitization, week 0. Treatment of the sample: therapeutic diphenylcyclopropenone sensitization with weekly scalp DPC. This clonotype was observed at least ten times. Its antigen is undetermined. The V gene's germline CDR1 is MDHEN and CDR2 SYDVKM. The V and J ends lost 7 bases and 6 bases respectively, with 13 bases between them. The CDR3 spans 12 residues. The chain employs TRBV28 and TRBJ2-7; D remains unclear. The sample in question was whole blood, obtained in connection with sensitization to the hapten diphenylcyclopropenone (DPC). The source of this sequence is a woman aged 50 to 60 with alopecia areata. Some clones in this sample may be carry-over from other donors' samples. CDR3 protein: CASIESGGEQYF. As DNA, the CDR3 is TGTGCCAGCATCGAATCGGGTGGCGAGCAGTACTTC.